The clone carrying this T cell receptor (beta chain) was found once. Its antigen is as yet unknown. The table came from immunoSEQ multiplex PCR; TCRdb's copy has only in-frame clones and leaves some out. The data contain some 150,000 clones, more than 80% of them singletons. The source of the sample is a study of T cell responses to AZD1222 COVID-19 vaccine. V was trimmed by 0 bases and J by 9 bases, leaving 9 bases between them. Germline-derived CDR1 and CDR2 are SGHRS and YFSETQ. The CDR3 runs to 12 residues. The study, taken as a whole, reports: Repertoire samples came only from after the peak T cell response.

This TCR was recovered from an adult who received the AZD1222 COVID-19 vaccine. The chain couples TRBV5-1 to TRBJ1-2, with D hard to call. Source: peripheral blood, taken 28 days after the second AZD1222 dose. This chain's CDR3 is CASSLAEGSYTF. CDR3 DNA sequence: TGCGCCAGCAGCTTGGCAGAGGGCAGCTACACCTTC.